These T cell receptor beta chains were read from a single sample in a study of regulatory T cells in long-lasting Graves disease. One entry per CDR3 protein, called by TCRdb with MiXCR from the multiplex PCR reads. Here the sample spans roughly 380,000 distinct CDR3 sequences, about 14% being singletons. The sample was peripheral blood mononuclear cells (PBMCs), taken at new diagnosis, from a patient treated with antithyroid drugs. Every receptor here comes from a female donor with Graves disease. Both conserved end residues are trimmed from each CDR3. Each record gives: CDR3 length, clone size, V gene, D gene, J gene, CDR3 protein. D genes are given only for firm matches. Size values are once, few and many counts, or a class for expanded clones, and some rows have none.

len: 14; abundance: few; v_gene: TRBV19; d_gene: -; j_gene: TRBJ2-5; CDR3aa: ATRMGRAPTQETQY
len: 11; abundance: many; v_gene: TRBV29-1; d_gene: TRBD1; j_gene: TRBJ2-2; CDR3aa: SGDRGNTGELF
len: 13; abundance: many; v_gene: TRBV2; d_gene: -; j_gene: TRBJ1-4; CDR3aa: ATAESERGSEKLF
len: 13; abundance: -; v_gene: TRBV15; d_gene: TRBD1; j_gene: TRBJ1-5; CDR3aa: ATSRGGTDNQPQH
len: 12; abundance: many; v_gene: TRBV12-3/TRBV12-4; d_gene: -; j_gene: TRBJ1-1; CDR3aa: ASSGRTGMAEAF
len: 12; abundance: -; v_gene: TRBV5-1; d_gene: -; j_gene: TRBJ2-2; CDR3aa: ASNSKQNTGELF
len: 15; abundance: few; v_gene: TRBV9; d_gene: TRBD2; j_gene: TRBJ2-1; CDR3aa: ASSVVSGGGPYNEQF
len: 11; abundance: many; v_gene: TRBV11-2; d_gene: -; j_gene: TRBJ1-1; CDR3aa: ASSPRNPGEAF
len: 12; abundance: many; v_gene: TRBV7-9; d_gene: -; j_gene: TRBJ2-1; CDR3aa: ATERVRSYNEQF
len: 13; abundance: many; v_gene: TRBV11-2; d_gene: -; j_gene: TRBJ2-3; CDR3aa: ASSFPGSRTDTQY
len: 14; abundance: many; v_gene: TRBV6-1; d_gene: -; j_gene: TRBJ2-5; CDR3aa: ASSEMSRGPQETQY
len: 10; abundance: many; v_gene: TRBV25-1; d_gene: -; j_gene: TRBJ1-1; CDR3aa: ASSESNTEAF
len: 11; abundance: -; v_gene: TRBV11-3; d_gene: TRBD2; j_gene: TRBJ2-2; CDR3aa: ASRTSGTGELF
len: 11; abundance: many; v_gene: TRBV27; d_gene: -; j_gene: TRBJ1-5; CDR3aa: ASSLSGLGPQH
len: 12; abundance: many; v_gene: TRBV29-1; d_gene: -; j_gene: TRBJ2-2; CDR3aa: SVELDPNTGELF
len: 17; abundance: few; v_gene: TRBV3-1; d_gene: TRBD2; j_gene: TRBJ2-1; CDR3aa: ASSHTSGRATSSYNEQF
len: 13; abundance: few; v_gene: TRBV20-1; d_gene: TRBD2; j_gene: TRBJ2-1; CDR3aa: SARTGGLAGLEQF
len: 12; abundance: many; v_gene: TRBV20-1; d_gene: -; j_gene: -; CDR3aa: SAVSGDYTDTQH
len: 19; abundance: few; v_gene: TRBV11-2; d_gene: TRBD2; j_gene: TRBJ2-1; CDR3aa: ASSFFPLGLAGDMKSNEQF
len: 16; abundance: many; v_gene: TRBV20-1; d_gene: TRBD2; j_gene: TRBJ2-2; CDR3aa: SAIAASGREGHTGELF
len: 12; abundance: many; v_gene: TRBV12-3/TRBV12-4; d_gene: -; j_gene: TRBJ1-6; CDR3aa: ASADSAYNSPLH
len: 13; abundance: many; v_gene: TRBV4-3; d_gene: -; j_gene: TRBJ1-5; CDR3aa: ASSQDGQRNQPQH
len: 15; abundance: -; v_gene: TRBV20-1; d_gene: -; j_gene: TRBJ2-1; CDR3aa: SARDLIGFGSYNEQF
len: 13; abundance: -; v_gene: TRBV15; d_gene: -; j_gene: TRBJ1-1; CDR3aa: ATSRAGTVNTEAF
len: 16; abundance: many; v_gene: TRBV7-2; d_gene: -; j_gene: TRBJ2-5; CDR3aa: ASSLVQRLGSLQETQY
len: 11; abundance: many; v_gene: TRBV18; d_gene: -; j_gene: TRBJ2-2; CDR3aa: ASSGQRDGELF
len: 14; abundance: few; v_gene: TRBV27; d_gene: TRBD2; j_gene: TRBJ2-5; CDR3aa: ASSLGLAGVQETLY
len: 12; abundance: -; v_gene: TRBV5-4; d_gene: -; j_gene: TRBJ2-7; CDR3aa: ASSFTQGMDEQY
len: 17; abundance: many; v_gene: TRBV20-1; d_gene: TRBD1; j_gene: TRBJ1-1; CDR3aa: SASPLRQGKFSMNTEAF
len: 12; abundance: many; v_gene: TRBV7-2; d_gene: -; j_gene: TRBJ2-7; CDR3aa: ASSFQGHSYEQY
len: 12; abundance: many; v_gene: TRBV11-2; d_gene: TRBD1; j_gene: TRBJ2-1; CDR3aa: ASSLEDRVGEQF
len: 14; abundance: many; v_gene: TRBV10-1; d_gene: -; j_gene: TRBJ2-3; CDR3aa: ASSDSLPGARVTQY
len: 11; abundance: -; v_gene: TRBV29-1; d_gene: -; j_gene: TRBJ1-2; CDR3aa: SVAEGPWGGYT
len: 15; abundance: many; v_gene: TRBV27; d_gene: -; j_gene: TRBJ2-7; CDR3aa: ASSLSFSVYASYEQY
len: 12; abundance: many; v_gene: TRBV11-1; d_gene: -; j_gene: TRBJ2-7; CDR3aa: ASSLPGRSYEQY
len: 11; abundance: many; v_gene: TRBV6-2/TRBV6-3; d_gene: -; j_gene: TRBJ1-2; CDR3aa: ASSSTAGYGYT
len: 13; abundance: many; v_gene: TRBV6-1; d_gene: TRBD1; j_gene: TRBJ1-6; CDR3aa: ASRPPGQSNSPLH
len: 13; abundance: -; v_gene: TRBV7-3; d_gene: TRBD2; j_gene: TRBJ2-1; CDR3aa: ASSSGTSVYNEQF
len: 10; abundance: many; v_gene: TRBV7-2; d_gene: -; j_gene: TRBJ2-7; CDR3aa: ASSFTDGEQY
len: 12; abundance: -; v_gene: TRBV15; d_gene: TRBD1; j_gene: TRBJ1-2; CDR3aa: ATSREGTAYGYT
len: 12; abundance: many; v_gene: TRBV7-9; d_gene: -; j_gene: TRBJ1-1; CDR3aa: ASRLTEGNTEAF
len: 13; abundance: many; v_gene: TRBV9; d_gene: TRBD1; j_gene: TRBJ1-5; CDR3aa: ASSRTGGEDQPQH
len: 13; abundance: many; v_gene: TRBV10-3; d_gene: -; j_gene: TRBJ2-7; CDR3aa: AIRKVAGQSGEQY
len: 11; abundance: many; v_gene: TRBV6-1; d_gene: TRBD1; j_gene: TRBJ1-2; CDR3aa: ASRNRGNYGYT
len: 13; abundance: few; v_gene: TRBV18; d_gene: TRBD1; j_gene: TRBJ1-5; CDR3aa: ASSPGQHSNQPQH
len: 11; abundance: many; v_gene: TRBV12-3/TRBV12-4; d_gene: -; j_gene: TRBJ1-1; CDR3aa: ASSTTVNTEAF
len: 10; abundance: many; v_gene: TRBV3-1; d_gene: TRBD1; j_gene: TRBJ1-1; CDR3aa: ASSLQTGLAF
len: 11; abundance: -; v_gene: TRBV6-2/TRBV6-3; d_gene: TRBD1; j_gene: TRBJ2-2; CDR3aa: ATMDRVTGELF
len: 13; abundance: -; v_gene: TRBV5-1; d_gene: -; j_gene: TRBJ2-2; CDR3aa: ASRDLKMNTGELF
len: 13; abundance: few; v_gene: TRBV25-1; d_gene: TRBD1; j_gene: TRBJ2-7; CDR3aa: ASHPPGTGAYEQY
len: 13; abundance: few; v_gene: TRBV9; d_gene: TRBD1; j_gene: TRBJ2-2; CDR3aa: ASSRDRAFGGELF
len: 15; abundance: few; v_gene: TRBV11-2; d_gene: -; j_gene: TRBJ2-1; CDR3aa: ASSEKLWEGARGEQF